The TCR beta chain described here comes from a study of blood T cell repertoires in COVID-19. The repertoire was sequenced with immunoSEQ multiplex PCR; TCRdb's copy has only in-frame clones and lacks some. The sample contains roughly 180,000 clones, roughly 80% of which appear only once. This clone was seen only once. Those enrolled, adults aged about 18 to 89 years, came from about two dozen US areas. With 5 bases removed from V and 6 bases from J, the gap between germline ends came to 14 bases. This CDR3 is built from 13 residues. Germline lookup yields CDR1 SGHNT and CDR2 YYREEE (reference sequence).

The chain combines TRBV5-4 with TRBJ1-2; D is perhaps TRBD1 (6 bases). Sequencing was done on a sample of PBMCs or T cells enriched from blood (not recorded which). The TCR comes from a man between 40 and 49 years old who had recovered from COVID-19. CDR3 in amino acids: CASRGGNYDGYTF. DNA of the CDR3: TGTGCCAGCAGAGGGGGAAATTATGATGGCTACACCTTC.